A single sample is the source of the 18 T cell receptor beta chains below, sequenced in a study of blood T cell repertoires in COVID-19. TCRdb's copy holds only in-frame clones and misses some; the assay was immunoSEQ multiplex PCR. The sample has around 93,000 clones, 82% seen once. The specimen sequenced was peripheral blood. The receptors were sampled from a man of 80 years or more with acute or convalescent COVID-19.

The chain links TRBV6-6 to TRBJ1-2; 8 bases are a match to TRBD1. The germline V gene encodes CDR1 MNHNY and CDR2 SVGAGI (reference sequence). V was clipped by 5 bases and J by 4 bases; unmatched bases: 6. This CDR3 has 14 residues. The CDR3 here is CASSKQGEGYGYTF. The CDR3 DNA is TGTGCCAGCAGTAAACAGGGGGAAGGCTATGGCTACACCTTC.

The gene calls are TRBV19 and TRBJ2-2; possible D gene TRBD1, 7 bases. Between the trimmed V and J ends, which lost 6 bases and 1 base, there was a span of 12 bases. This CDR3 region has 15 residues. The germline CDR1 and CDR2 sequences are LNHDA and SQIVND (reference sequence). This CDR3 reads CASSAGQLNTGELFF. The CDR3 nucleotides are TGTGCCAGTAGCGCGGGACAGCTGAACACCGGGGAGCTGTTTTTT.

The rearrangement joins TRBV5-1 to TRBJ1-3, with D uncertain. The ends were cut back, 3 bases at V and 4 bases at J, with 8 bases in the middle. The CDR3 is 13 amino acids. CDR1 is SGHRS, CDR2 YFSETQ, per germline. The CDR3 loop reads CASSWREGNTIYF. CDR3 sequence (DNA): TGCGCCAGCAGCTGGAGGGAGGGAAACACCATATATTTT.

Here the CDR3 DNA reads TGCGCCAGCAGCGATGGACAGGGTTTGACTGAAGCTTTCTTT. Encoded protein: CASSDGQGLTEAFF. This chain uses TRBV5-1 with TRBJ1-1, with 8 bases lining up with TRBD1. V shed 4 bases, J shed 5 bases, and the junction held 7 bases outside the gene matches. This CDR3 has 14 residues. Germline CDR1 and CDR2: SGHRS and YFSETQ.

V is TRBV28 and J is TRBJ2-7; 7 nucleotides align to TRBD1. V lost 3 bases and J lost 6; bases outside the gene matches: 8. Per the germline V gene, CDR1 is MDHEN and CDR2 is SYDVKM. The CDR3 is 14 amino acids. The CDR3: CASSLGTARSEQYF. In DNA form, the CDR3 reads TGTGCCAGCAGTTTGGGGACAGCCAGGTCCGAGCAGTACTTC.

This clone was seen more than once but under ten times. The chain employs TRBV5-1 and TRBJ1-4; 7 nucleotides line up with TRBD1. With V trimmed by 5 bases and J by 8 bases, 9 bases remained unmatched. This CDR3 is 14 amino acids long. CDR1 is SGHRS, CDR2 YFSETQ, per germline. The CDR3 DNA reads as TGCGCCAGCAGACTGACAGGGAGGACCGAAAAACTGTTTTTT. Protein sequence: CASRLTGRTEKLFF.

The CDR3 DNA follows: TGCGCCAGCAGCCGCGGGGAGGGTGAGCAGTTCTTC. Its protein is CASSRGEGEQFF. The rearrangement joins TRBV5-1 to TRBJ2-1; the match to TRBD2 covers 7 bases. Germline CDR1 reads SGHRS; CDR2 reads YFSETQ. This CDR3 contains 12 residues. The ends lost 4 bases at V and 9 bases at J; junction bases unmatched: 4.

CDR3 region: CASSLVVAGRDPKAFF. In DNA, the CDR3 is TGTGCCAGCAGCTTAGTAGTAGCAGGGAGGGATCCGAAAGCTTTCTTT. The chain links TRBV7-2 to TRBJ1-1; a possible D gene is TRBD1 (5 bases). Germline V gene sequence: CDR1 SGHTA, CDR2 FQGNSA. The V end was cut by 1 base, the J end by 9 bases, with 21 bases between. CDR3 length: 16 amino acids.

The rearrangement uses TRBV6-5 and TRBJ1-2; 8 bases align to TRBD1. CDR1 and CDR2 (germline): MNHEY, SVGAGI. Trimming removed 6 bases from V and 2 bases from J; junction bases left unmatched: 2. The CDR3 has 13 residues. This CDR3 is CASRRQGNYGYTF. The CDR3 DNA reads TGTGCCAGCAGGCGACAGGGGAACTATGGCTACACCTTC.

The chain combines TRBV9 with TRBJ2-5; no clear D gene. Germline CDR1 SGDLS, CDR2 YYNGEE. Trimming cost V 2 bases and J 4 bases, with 21 bases left between them. CDR3 length equals 17 residues. The CDR3 region has the DNA TGTGCCAGCAGCGTGGCTGCTTCAGACTTCCCACGAGAGACCCAGTACTTC. Translated, it gives CASSVAASDFPRETQYF.

The chain couples TRBV2 to TRBJ2-1; 8 bases are shared with TRBD1. The length of the CDR3 is 20 residues. V was pared by 6 bases and J by 3 bases, with 22 bases of the junction left unmatched. Germline V gene data show CDR1 as SNHLY and CDR2 as FYNNEI. The CDR3 loop reads CASRDLTGAGALRHYNEQFF. CDR3 nucleotide sequence: TGTGCCAGCAGGGACCTGACAGGGGCAGGTGCCCTGCGGCACTACAATGAGCAGTTCTTC.

This clone was recorded only once. The chain recombines TRBV7-8 with TRBJ1-5, with D unresolved. Germline lookup yields CDR1 SGHVS and CDR2 FQNEAQ. V was clipped by 1 base and J by 5 bases, with 9 bases between them. The CDR3 totals 14 residues. As DNA, the CDR3 is TGTGCCAGCAGCTTAGGTACGGGATATCAGCCCCAGCATTTT. This sequence encodes CASSLGTGYQPQHF.

V and J are TRBV7-9 and TRBJ2-1, with TRBD1 matching over 9 bases. The CDR3 is 13 residues long. V lost 7 bases, J lost 7 bases, and 5 bases stayed unmatched. Germline values: CDR1 SEHNR, CDR2 FQNEAQ (reference sequence). Here the CDR3 reads CASNNRGRNEQFF. The DNA for the CDR3 is TGTGCCAGCAACAACAGGGGGCGGAATGAGCAGTTCTTC.

The chain joins TRBV4-3 to TRBJ2-3, with 14 bases that match TRBD2. This CDR3 contains 17 residues. Looked up from germline, CDR1 is LGHNA and CDR2 is YSLEER. V gave up 4 bases and J gave up 2 bases; unmatched junction bases: 5. In DNA form, the CDR3 reads TGCGCCAGCAGCCCGGGACTAGCGGGAGCGAACACAGATACGCAGTATTTT. Translation gives CASSPGLAGANTDTQYF.

Written as DNA, the CDR3 is TGTGCCAGTAGCCTTCCTGGCTCACCAGAGACCCAGTACTTC. It encodes CASSLPGSPETQYF. The rearrangement joins TRBV19 to TRBJ2-5; no reliable D call. Germline CDR1 and CDR2: LNHDA and SQIVND (reference sequence). V lost 6 bases and J 4 bases, leaving 15 bases between the germline ends. The CDR3 has 14 residues.

The chain uses TRBV28 and TRBJ2-3; 11 bases agree with TRBD2. V gave up 4 bases and J gave up 1 base; unmatched junction bases: 4. Germline lookup yields CDR1 MDHEN and CDR2 SYDVKM. The CDR3 covers 16 residues. CDR3 sequence: CASSSLAGVGTDTQYF. Written as DNA, the CDR3 is TGTGCCAGCAGTTCACTAGCGGGGGTGGGCACAGATACGCAGTATTTT.

The chain combines TRBV5-1 with TRBJ1-2; 7 bases match TRBD1. The CDR3 has 13 residues. The germline gives CDR1 SGHRS, CDR2 YFSETQ. V lost 4 bases, J lost 6 bases, and 6 bases stayed unmatched. CDR3 nucleotide sequence: TGCGCCAGCAGCCAGACAGGGCACAATGGCTACACCTTC. As protein: CASSQTGHNGYTF.

The chain carries TRBV5-1 and TRBJ2-5; D may be TRBD1 (7 bases). V lost 7 bases to trimming and J lost 4 bases, with 23 bases between them. There are 16 residues in the CDR3. Germline CDR1 is SGHRS and CDR2 is YFSETQ. The CDR3 loop reads CASHGKGQVEGETQYF. In DNA, the CDR3 is TGCGCCAGCCATGGCAAAGGACAGGTGGAGGGAGAGACCCAGTACTTC.